This T cell receptor beta chain was recorded in a study of graft-versus-host responses after intestinal transplantation. Looking at the study overall: Induction with anti-thymocyte globulin, then tacrolimus and steroids for three to four years, was given to all recipients.

On this clone: Its antigen is as yet unknown.

Findings of the study overall: Allograft clonal ratios (graft-versus-host to host-versus-graft) were high in patients who had graft-donor T cell macrochimerism. Early HvG declines after transplant were associated with peak circulating GvH clone levels. Among recipient marrow samples, GvH clones were found; some appeared first in ileum or blood.

Profiled with immunoSEQ multiplex PCR; TCRdb holds only in-frame clones, not every one. The sample shows 90,000 to 130,000 clones, 90% to 95% of them seen only once. The CDR3 sequence is 16 residues long. Between the trimmed V and J ends, which lost 0 bases and 4 bases, there was a span of 12 bases. The receptor's source is a human donor who was the organ donor for an intestinal transplant. The genes are TRBV6-7 and TRBJ2-2, with D unresolved. TRBV6-7 is an ORF; its function is uncertain. Sequenced material: unstimulated CD4+ T cells sorted from spleen or lymph node cells, taken before transplant. CDR3 in amino acids: CASSYSVPGFTGELFF. DNA of the CDR3: TGTGCCAGCAGTTACTCGGTCCCAGGTTTCACCGGGGAGCTGTTTTTT.